The clone carrying this TCR beta chain was found a few times. Its antigen is currently unknown. Each CDR3 protein is one row after TCRdb ran MiXCR on the reads. The sample comprises about 260,000 distinct CDR3 sequences, approximately 13% of which are singletons, and 7.5% to 10% rests with the top ten. V was pared by 2 bases and J by 4 bases, with 11 bases between. Germline V gene data show CDR1 as LNHDA and CDR2 as SQIVND (reference sequence). This CDR3 contains 14 residues. This record comes from a study of T cell repertoires in cytomegalovirus infection. In the study overall: Public TCR beta signature analysis indicated the presence of both CMV infection and matching HLA type.

Study results and caveats: CMV carriers having the relevant HLA were flagged by cumulative public TCR beta family frequency. HLA-C-restricted TCR beta clonotypes specific for CMV led the ex vivo response.

The clonotype originates from a human donor in good health (CMV status not recorded). Some clones in this sample may be carry-over from other donors' samples. The rearrangement uses TRBV19 and TRBJ1-2, with D perhaps matching TRBD1 (5 bases). The source material was PBMCs. This chain's CDR3 is CASSILGESYGYTF. The CDR3 bases are TGTGCCAGTAGTATATTAGGGGAGAGCTATGGCTACACCTTC.